This TCR beta chain was identified during a study of shared clonotypes between healthy human individuals. This clone was observed a few times. The antigen is unknown. Study donors comprised healthy, HIV-negative adults devoid of recent acute infection or vaccination. The data were produced by immunoSEQ multiplex PCR, yet TCRdb's version contains in-frame clones alone and is incomplete. The profile shows about 95,000 clones, about 68% of them singletons. Study-wide findings and caveats: Generation probabilities were higher for clonotypes shared across all four sorted-subset donors than for unshared ones. Naive subsets generally exceeded memory subsets in estimated richness.

This receptor was taken from a man aged 30 to 39 in good health. Sequencing input: memory CD8+ T cells sorted from blood. Subset indicated: CD45RO+ cells pooled with CCR7-negative TemRA cells.

CDR3 sequence reads: CSADQSSYNEQFF. CDR3 bases: TGCAGCGCCGATCAGAGCTCCTACAATGAGCAGTTCTTC. V is TRBV29-1 and J is TRBJ2-1, with D uncertain. From germline, CDR1 is SQVTM and CDR2 ANQGSEA. The CDR3 is 13 residues long. Trimming took off 7 bases at V and 0 bases at J, with 10 bases between the two ends.